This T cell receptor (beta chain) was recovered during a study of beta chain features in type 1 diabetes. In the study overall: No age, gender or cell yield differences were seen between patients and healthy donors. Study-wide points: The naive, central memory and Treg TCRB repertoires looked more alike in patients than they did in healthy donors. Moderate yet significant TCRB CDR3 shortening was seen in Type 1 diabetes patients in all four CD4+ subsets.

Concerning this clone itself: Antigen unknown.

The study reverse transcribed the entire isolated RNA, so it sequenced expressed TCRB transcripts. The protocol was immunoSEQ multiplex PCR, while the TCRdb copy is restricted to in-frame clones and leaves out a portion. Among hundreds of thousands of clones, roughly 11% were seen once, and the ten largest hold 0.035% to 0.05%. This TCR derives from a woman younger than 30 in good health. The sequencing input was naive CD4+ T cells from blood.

Written as DNA, the CDR3 is TGCGCCAGCCAGACGGGACCTAGCACAGATACGCAGTATTTT. This codes for CASQTGPSTDTQYF. The chain couples TRBV5-1 to TRBJ2-3, with D perhaps being TRBD1 or TRBD2 (5 bases each). This CDR3 spans 14 amino acids. Trimming removed 7 bases from V and 0 bases from J, with 12 bases in between. The germline CDR1 and CDR2 sequences are SGHRS and YFSETQ.